The 9 T cell receptor beta chains given below trace back to one sample, sequenced in a study of radiation and T cells in renal cell carcinoma. Assay: immunoSEQ multiplex PCR; the TCRdb copy retains only in-frame clones and omits some. The table includes around 180,000 clones, 88% detected once. Time point specified: blood 4 weeks post-SBRT, at nephrectomy. Stated treatment: 15 Gy SBRT to primary tumor, nephrectomy 4 weeks later. The sample here was blood, taken from a patient whose treatment included radiotherapy and nephrectomy. Source of these receptors: a woman in her fifties or sixties with renal cell carcinoma.

The DNA of the CDR3 is TGTGCCAGCAGCGGTATGGCGGAAACCCAAGAGACCCAGTACTTC. Translated, it gives CASSGMAETQETQYF. The chain has TRBV7-2 and TRBJ2-5; D unresolved. The CDR3 extends over 15 amino acids. The V gene's germline CDR1 is SGHTA and CDR2 FQGNSA. The V end was cut by 5 bases, the J end by 1 base, with 14 bases between.

DNA of the CDR3: TGTGCCAGCAGCTTCCGGGACAGGGGTGTCTACGAGCAGTACTTC. Encoded protein: CASSFRDRGVYEQYF. This chain joins TRBV11-2 and TRBJ2-7; 10 bases are shared with TRBD1. This CDR3 contains 15 residues. V trimming: 3 bases; J trimming: 3 bases; junction bases outside the gene matches: 5. The germline V gene encodes CDR1 SGHAT and CDR2 FQNNGV.

CDR3 region: CASSLSAATGELFF. CDR3 DNA: TGTGCCAGCAGCTTATCAGCGGCCACCGGGGAGCTGTTTTTT. The chain joins TRBV7-3 to TRBJ2-2; maybe TRBD2 (5 bases). Trimming stripped 2 bases from V and 4 bases from J, with 8 bases between. CDR1 and CDR2 from the germline V gene are SGHTA and FQGTGA. The CDR3 extends over 14 amino acids. The complete variable domain, with remaining parts taken from reference TRBV7-3 and TRBJ2-2, reads GAGVSQTPSNKVTEKGKYVELRCDPISGHTALYWYRQSLGQGPEFLIYFQGTGAADDSGLPNDRFFAVRPEGSVSTLKIQRTERGDSAVYLCASSLSAATGELFFGEGSRLTVL.

The gene calls are TRBV7-2 and TRBJ2-7; 8 bases are a match to TRBD1. Germline lookup yields CDR1 SGHTA and CDR2 FQGNSA. CDR3 length: 12 residues. The V segment lost 4 bases and the J segment 4 bases; nucleotides outside the gene matches: 0. Here the CDR3 reads CASSWTGYEQYF. DNA for the CDR3: TGTGCCAGCAGCTGGACAGGGTACGAGCAGTACTTC.

V is TRBV6-6 and J is TRBJ1-5; TRBD1 agrees at 7 bases. This CDR3 is built from 15 residues. From germline, CDR1 is MNHNY and CDR2 SVGAGI (reference sequence). The junction had 8 bases not matched to a gene; V was cut back by 5 bases and J by 4 bases. This CDR3 reads CASSATGANNQPQHF. CDR3 sequence (DNA): TGTGCCAGCAGTGCTACAGGGGCCAATAATCAGCCCCAGCATTTT.

This chain connects TRBV19 to TRBJ1-1; 7 bases line up with TRBD1. The junction had 4 bases not matched to a gene; V was cut back by 5 bases and J by 4 bases. The CDR3 consists of 13 residues. Germline-derived CDR1 and CDR2 are LNHDA and SQIVND (reference sequence). CDR3 in amino acids: CASSSGGGTEAFF. CDR3 nucleotides: TGTGCCAGTAGTTCAGGGGGAGGCACTGAAGCTTTCTTT.

J is TRBJ2-2 and V is TRBV6-5; D is ambiguous. Trimming shortened V by 1 base and J by 8 bases, and 5 bases separated the two germline ends. This CDR3 comprises 12 residues. CDR1 is MNHEY and CDR2 is SVGAGI in the germline V gene. Here the CDR3 DNA reads TGTGCCAGCAGTTACTACAAAGGGGAGCTGTTTTTT. Residues: CASSYYKGELFF.

The chain couples TRBV27 to TRBJ2-5, with 8 bases fitting TRBD2. The CDR3 spans 14 residues. CDR1 and CDR2 (germline): MNHEY, SMNVEV (reference sequence). The J segment lost 5 bases and the V segment lost 6 bases, leaving 8 bases of the junction unmatched. The chain's CDR3 is CASRAGGATETQYF. The CDR3 nucleotides are TGTGCCAGCAGGGCCGGGGGGGCCACCGAGACCCAGTACTTC.

The chain recombines TRBV5-6 with TRBJ1-1; unclear D gene. Germline V lookup: CDR1 SGHDT, CDR2 YYEEEE. V lost 0 bases, J lost 0 bases, and 9 bases lay in between. This CDR3 is 15 amino acids long. This CDR3 is CASSLGETMNTEAFF. The CDR3 DNA follows: TGTGCCAGCAGCTTGGGGGAAACTATGAACACTGAAGCTTTCTTT.